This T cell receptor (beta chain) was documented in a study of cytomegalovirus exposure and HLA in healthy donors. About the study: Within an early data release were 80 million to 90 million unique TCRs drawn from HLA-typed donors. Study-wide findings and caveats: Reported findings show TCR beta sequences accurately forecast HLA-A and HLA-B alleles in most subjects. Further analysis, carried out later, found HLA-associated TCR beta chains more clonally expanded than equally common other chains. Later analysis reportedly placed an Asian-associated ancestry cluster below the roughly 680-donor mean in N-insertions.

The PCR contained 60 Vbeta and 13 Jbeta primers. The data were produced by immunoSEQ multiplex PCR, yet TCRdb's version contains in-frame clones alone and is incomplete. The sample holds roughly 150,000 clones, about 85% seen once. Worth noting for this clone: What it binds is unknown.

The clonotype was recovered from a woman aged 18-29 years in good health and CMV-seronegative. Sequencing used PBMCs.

The CDR3 nucleotides are TGTGCCAGTAGCGACTGGGTCCAAGAGACCCAGTACTTC. This gives the protein CASSDWVQETQYF. J is TRBJ2-5 and V is TRBV19; D remains ambiguous. Germline V gene lookup returns CDR1 LNHDA and CDR2 SQIVND (reference sequence). V was pared by 6 bases and J by 1 base, with 9 bases between. This CDR3 has 13 residues.